This TCR beta chain stems from a study of T cells expressing NK-cell markers. Study-wide points: A handful of donors showed these clonotypes also leading the CD3+CD56-NKG2C+ fraction.

TCRdb reanalyzed the 5' RACE reads and collapses them to one entry per CDR3 protein, without DNA. This repertoire comprises 150,000 or so distinct CDR3 sequences; its ten largest clones make up approximately 35%. Per germline, CDR1 MNHEY and CDR2 SVGAGI. The CDR3 extends over 15 amino acids. Notes on this clonotype: Antigen unknown.

This sequence joins TRBV6-5 and TRBJ2-5; with no DNA, the TCRdb D assignment of TRBD2 cannot be verified. The material sequenced was blood T cells: a sorted CD56 or NKG2C T cell subset, CD4+ or CD8+ T cells, or bulk PBMC T cells (not recorded which). The clonotype originates from a woman aged 50 to 60 in good health. The CDR3 is CASSFLAGGSETQYF.